This T cell receptor beta chain was recorded in a study of immune evolution from preneoplasia to lung adenocarcinoma. Study-wide results and caveats: Later-stage lesions seemingly showed higher T cell density and diversity than normal lung.

Two lung cancer pathologists independently confirmed each histologic diagnosis. Germline assignment: CDR1 LGHNA and CDR2 YNFKEQ. The CDR3 is 15 amino acids. The germline V and J ends were trimmed by 1 base and 4 bases, with 13 bases remaining between them. With regard to this clone: No antigen is known for it.

The data were produced by immunoSEQ multiplex PCR, yet TCRdb's version contains in-frame clones alone and is incomplete. This sample has roughly 4,600 clones; 78% occur once, and the top ten carry 8.2%. This chain uses TRBV4-2 with TRBJ1-1; D might be TRBD1 (6 bases). Sequencing was done on a sample of FFPE adjacent normal lung tissue. The TCR sequence derives from an older donor with lung adenocarcinoma. In DNA form, the CDR3 reads TGTGCCAGCAGCCAAGTGGGTACAGGGTTCACTGAAGCTTTCTTT. Its translation: CASSQVGTGFTEAFF.